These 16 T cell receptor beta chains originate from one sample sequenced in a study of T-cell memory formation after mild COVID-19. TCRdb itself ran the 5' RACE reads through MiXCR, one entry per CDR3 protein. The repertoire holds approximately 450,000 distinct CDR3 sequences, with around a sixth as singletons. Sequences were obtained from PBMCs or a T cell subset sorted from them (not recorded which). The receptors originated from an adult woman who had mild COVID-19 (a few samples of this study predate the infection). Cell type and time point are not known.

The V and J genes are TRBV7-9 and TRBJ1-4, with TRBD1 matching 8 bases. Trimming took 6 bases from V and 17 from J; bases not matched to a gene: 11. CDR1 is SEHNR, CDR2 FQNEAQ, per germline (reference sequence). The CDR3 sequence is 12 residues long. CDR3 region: CASRFLSDREFF. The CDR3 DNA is TGTGCCAGCAGATTCCTATCGGACAGGGAATTTTTT.

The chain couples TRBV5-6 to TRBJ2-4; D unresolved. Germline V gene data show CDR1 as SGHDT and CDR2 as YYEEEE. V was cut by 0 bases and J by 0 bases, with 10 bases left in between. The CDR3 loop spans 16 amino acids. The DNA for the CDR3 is TGTGCCAGCAGCTTGGGACCGATTCTAGCCAAAAACATTCAGTACTTC. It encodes CASSLGPILAKNIQYF. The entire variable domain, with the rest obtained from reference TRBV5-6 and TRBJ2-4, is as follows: DAGVTQSPTHLIKTRGQQVTLRCSPKSGHDTVSWYQQALGQGPQFIFQYYEEEERQRGNFPDRFSGHQFPNYSSELNVNALLLGDSALYLCASSLGPILAKNIQYFGAGTRLSVL.

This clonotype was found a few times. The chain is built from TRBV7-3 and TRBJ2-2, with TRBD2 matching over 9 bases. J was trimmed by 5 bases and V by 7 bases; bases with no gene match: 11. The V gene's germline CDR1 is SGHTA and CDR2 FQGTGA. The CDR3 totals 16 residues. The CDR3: CASTRGLAGSTGELFF. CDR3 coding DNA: TGTGCCAGCACCCGGGGGCTAGCGGGGAGTACCGGGGAGCTGTTTTTT.

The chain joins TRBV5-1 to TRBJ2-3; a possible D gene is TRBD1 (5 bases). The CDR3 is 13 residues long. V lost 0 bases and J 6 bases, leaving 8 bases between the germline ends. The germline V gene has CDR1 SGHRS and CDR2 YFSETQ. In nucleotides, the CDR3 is TGCGCCAGCAGCTTGGCCTGGGGCGATACGCAGTATTTT. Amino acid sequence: CASSLAWGDTQYF. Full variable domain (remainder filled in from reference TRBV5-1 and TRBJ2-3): KAGVTQTPRYLIKTRGQQVTLSCSPISGHRSVSWYQQTPGQGLQFLFEYFSETQRNKGNFPGRFSGRQFSNSRSEMNVSTLELGDSALYLCASSLAWGDTQYFGPGTRLTVL.

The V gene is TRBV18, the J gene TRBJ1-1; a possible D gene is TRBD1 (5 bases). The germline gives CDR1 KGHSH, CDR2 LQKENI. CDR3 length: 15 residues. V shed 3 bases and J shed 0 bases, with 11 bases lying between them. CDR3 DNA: TGTGCCAGCTCACCCGTCACAGGATTGAACACTGAAGCTTTCTTT. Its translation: CASSPVTGLNTEAFF.

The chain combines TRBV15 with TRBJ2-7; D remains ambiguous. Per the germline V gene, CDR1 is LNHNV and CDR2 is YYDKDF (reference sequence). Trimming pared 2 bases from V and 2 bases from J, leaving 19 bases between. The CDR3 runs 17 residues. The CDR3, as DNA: TGTGCCACCAGCAGACTGTCGCTGGCGGATGAAGCCTACGAGCAGTACTTC. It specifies CATSRLSLADEAYEQYF. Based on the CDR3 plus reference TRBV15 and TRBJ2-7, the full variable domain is DAMVIQNPRYQVTQFGKPVTLSCSQTLNHNVMYWYQQKSSQAPKLLFHYYDKDFNNEADTPDNFQSRRPNTSFCFLDIRSPGLGDTAMYLCATSRLSLADEAYEQYFGPGTRLTVT.

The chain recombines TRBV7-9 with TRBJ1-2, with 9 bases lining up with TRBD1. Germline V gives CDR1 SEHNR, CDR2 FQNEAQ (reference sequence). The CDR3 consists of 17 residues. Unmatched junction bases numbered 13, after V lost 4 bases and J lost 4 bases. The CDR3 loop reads CASSSTGTGMSGYGYTF. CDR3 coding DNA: TGTGCCAGCAGCTCCACCGGGACAGGGATGTCGGGCTATGGCTACACCTTC. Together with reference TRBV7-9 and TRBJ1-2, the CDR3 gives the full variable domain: DTGVSQNPRHKITKRGQNVTFRCDPISEHNRLYWYRQTLGQGPEFLTYFQNEAQLEKSRLLSDRFSAERPKGSFSTLEIQRTEQGDSAMYLCASSSTGTGMSGYGYTFGSGTRLTVV.

CDR3 DNA sequence: TGTGCCAGCAGTTTATACGCAGGGGACAATGAGCAGTTCTTC. Residues: CASSLYAGDNEQFF. This chain joins TRBV12-3 or TRBV12-4 and TRBJ2-1, with TRBD1 as a possible D gene (6 bases). CDR3 length: 14 amino acids. The V and J ends lost 2 bases and 5 bases respectively, with 10 bases between them.

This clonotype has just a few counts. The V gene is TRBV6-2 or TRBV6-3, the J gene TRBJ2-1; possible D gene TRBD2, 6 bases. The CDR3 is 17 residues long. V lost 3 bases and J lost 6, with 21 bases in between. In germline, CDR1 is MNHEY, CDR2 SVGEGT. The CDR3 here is CASSYTVEGILLNEQFF. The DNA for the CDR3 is TGTGCCAGCAGTTATACAGTGGAGGGTATCCTACTCAATGAGCAGTTCTTC.

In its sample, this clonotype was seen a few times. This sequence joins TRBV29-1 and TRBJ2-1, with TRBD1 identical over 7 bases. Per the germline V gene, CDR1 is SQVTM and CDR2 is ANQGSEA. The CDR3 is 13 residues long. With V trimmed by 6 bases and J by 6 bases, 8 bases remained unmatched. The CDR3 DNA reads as TGCAGCGTCGCCGACAGGGATCGCAATGAGCAGTTCTTC. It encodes CSVADRDRNEQFF.

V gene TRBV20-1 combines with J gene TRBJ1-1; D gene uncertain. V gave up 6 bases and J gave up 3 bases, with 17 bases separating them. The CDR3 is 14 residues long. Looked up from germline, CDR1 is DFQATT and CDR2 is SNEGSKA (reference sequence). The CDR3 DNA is TGCAGTGCCGAAGCGCGGGTGGACGACACTGAAGCTTTCTTT. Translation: CSAEARVDDTEAFF.

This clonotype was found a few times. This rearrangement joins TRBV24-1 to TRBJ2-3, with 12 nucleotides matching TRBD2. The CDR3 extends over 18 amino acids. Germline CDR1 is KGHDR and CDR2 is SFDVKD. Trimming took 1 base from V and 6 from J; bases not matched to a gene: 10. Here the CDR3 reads CATSDFRSSGGAVDTQYF. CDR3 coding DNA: TGTGCCACCAGTGATTTCCGTTCTAGCGGGGGGGCCGTGGATACGCAGTATTTT.

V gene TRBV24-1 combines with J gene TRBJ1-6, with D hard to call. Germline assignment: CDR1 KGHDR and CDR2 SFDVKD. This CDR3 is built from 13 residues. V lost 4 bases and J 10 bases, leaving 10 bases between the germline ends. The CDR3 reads CATSETPGSPLHF. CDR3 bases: TGTGCCACCAGTGAGACACCAGGATCACCCCTCCACTTT.

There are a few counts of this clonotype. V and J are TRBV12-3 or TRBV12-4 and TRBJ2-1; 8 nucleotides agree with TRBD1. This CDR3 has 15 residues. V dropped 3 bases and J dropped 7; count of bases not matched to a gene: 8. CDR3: CASSFRRGQGNEQFF. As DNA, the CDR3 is TGTGCCAGCAGTTTTCGCCGAGGACAGGGAAATGAGCAGTTCTTC.

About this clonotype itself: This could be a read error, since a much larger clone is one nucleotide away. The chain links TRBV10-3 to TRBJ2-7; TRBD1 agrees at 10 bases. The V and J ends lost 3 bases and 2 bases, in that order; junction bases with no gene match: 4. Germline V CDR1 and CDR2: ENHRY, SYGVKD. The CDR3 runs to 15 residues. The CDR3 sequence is CAISDSGTGAYEQYF. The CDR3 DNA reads TGTGCCATCAGTGACTCCGGGACAGGGGCCTACGAGCAGTACTTC.

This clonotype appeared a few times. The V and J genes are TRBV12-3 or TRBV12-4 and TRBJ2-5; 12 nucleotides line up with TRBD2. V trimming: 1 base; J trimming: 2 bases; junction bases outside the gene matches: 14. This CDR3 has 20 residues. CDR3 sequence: CASSLGVTSGRRRGQETQYF. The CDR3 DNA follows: TGTGCCAGCAGTTTAGGGGTGACTAGCGGGAGACGAAGAGGACAAGAGACCCAGTACTTC.